Detailed here is one T cell receptor beta chain. Its antigen is as yet unknown. PBMCs stored at -80 C, numbering 2 million, were the origin of the unsorted libraries. This record comes from a study of neurological immune-mediated disorders. Study-level findings and limits: In HTLV-1-associated myelopathy, TCR clonal expansion was greatest, and in multiple sclerosis it was least, below healthy controls.

Synthesis of cDNA was accomplished via 5'RACE employing 10-nucleotide random UMIs. From 15-18 subjects, over 160 million TCR-beta sequences were obtained in each sequencing run. TCRdb passed the 5' RACE reads through MiXCR, listing each CDR3 protein once. Counted here are roughly 76,000 distinct CDR3 sequences, over 12% occurring once; the ten biggest clones make up approximately 7.5%. The sample was PBMCs. This clonotype was sampled from a woman between 50 and 59 years old in good health.

The CDR3 loop reads CASSYLVTSGRGVYEQYF. In DNA, the CDR3 is TGTGCCAGCAGTTACTTGGTGACTAGCGGGAGGGGAGTCTACGAGCAGTACTTC. The chain is built from TRBV6-6 and TRBJ2-7, with 14 bases matching TRBD2. Per the germline V gene, CDR1 is MNHNY and CDR2 is SVGAGI (reference sequence). The CDR3 is made up of 18 amino acids. V dropped 1 base and J dropped 3; count of bases not matched to a gene: 8.